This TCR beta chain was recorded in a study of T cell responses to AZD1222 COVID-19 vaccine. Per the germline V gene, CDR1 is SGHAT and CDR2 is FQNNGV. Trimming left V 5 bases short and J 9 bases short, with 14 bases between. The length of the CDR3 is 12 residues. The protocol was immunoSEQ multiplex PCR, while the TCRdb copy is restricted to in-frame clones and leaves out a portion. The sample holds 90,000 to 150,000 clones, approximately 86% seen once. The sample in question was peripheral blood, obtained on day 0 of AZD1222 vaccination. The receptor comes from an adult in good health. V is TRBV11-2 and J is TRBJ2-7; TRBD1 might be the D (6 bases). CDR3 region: CASSPRGLGQYF. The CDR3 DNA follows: TGTGCCAGCAGCCCGAGGGGGTTAGGGCAGTACTTC. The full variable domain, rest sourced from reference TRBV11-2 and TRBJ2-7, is EAGVAQSPRYKIIEKRQSVAFWCNPISGHATLYWYQQILGQGPKLLIQFQNNGVVDDSQLPKDRFSAERLKGVDSTLKIQPAKLEDSAVYLCASSPRGLGQYFGPGTRLTVT.